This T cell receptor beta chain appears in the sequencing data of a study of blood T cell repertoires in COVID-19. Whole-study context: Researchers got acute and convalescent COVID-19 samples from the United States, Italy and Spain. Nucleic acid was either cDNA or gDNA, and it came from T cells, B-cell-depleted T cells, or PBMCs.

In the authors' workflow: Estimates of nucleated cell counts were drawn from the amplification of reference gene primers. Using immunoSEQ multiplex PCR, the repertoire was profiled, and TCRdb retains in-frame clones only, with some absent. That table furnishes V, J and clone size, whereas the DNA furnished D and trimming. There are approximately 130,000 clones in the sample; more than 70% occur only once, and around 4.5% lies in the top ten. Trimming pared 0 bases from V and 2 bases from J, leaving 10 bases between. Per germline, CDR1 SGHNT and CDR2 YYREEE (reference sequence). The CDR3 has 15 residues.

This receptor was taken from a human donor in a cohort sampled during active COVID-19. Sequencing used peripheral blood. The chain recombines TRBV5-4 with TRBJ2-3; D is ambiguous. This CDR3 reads CASSLDQANTDTQYF. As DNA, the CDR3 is TGTGCCAGCAGCTTGGATCAAGCGAACACAGATACGCAGTATTTT.